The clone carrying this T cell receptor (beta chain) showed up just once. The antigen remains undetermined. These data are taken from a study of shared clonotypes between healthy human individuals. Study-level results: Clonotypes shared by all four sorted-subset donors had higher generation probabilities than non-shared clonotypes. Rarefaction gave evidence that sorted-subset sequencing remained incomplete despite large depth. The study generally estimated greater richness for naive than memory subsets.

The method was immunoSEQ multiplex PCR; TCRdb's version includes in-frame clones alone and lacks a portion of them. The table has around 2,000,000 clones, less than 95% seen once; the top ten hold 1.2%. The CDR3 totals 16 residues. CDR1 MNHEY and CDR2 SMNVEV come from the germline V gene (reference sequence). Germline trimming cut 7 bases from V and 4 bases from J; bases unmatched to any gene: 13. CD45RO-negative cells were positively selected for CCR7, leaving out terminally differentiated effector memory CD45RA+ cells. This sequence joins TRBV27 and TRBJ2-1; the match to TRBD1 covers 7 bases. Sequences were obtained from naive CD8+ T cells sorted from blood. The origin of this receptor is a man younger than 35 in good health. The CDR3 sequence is CASKSETGQRYNEQFF. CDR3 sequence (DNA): TGTGCCAGCAAATCAGAGACGGGACAGCGTTACAATGAGCAGTTCTTC.